Shown below are 17 T cell receptor beta chains from a single sample sequenced in a study of T-cell reconstitution after alpha-beta-depleted transplantation in children. Researchers prepared the TCRbeta library using unique molecular identifiers, the study reports. TCRdb called the PCR reads again in MiXCR, with one record for every CDR3 protein. Here the sample spans 300,000 or so distinct CDR3 sequences, over 20% being singletons. The sample in question was PBMCs, mostly from graft donor cells, obtained 180 days after TCRalphabeta/CD19-depleted stem cell transplant. Source of these receptors: a male patient under 18 who had a stem cell transplant for acute lymphoblastic leukemia, so the T cells may come from the graft donor.

This clonotype was found a few times. The chain is built from TRBV12-3 or TRBV12-4 and TRBJ1-4, with D tentatively TRBD1 (6 bases). CDR3 length: 13 amino acids. The V end lost 3 bases, the J end lost 8 bases, and 10 bases lay between the germline ends. The CDR3 coding sequence is TGTGCCAGCAGTTTCAGGGGTGGGGAAAAACTGTTTTTT. This translates into CASSFRGGEKLFF.

This clonotype showed up just a few times. The rearrangement uses TRBV9 and TRBJ2-1; D may be TRBD2 (5 bases). The germline CDR1 and CDR2 sequences are SGDLS and YYNGEE. The CDR3 length is 18 residues. With 4 bases removed from V and 1 base from J, the gap between germline ends came to 21 bases. This CDR3 is CASSSPGRTSSSYNEQFF. The DNA of the CDR3 is TGTGCCAGCAGCTCTCCCGGCCGAACTAGTTCGTCCTACAATGAGCAGTTCTTC.

In its sample, this clonotype was seen a few times. The chain's CDR3 is CASSTPGGRHNEQFF. CDR3 DNA sequence: TGTGCCAGCAGTACTCCAGGGGGACGACACAATGAGCAGTTCTTC. The rearrangement joins TRBV12-3 or TRBV12-4 to TRBJ2-1, with 7 bases fitting TRBD1. V trimming: 5 bases; J trimming: 5 bases; junction bases outside the gene matches: 9. The length of the CDR3 is 15 residues.

The genes are TRBV3-1 and TRBJ2-2, with 9 positions matching TRBD2. The CDR3 sequence is 20 residues long. J gave up 0 bases and V 4 bases, and 15 bases lay outside the gene matches. The germline gives CDR1 LGHDT, CDR2 YNNKEL (reference sequence). The CDR3 is CASSRKGARASGANTGELFF. CDR3 in DNA: TGTGCCAGCAGCCGCAAAGGGGCCCGAGCTAGCGGGGCGAACACCGGGGAGCTGTTTTTT.

In the case of this clonotype: The conserved closing phenylalanine or tryptophan is absent in this CDR3, likely reflecting a read error. The gene calls are TRBV5-1 and TRBJ2-1, with D unclear. This CDR3 has 12 residues. CDR1 is SGHRS, CDR2 YFSETQ, per germline. CDR3 nucleotide sequence: TGCGCCAGAAGCTTGGTTTTGGATGAGCAGTTCTCC. This codes for CARSLVLDEQFS.

This clonotype occurred a few times. The rearrangement joins TRBV7-9 to TRBJ2-1, with 12 bases that match TRBD2. Trimming removed 3 bases from V and 3 bases from J; junction bases left unmatched: 6. The CDR3 sequence is 17 residues long. In germline, CDR1 is SEHNR, CDR2 FQNEAQ (reference sequence). In nucleotides, the CDR3 is TGTGCCAGCAGCTTCGACCCGACTAGCGGGAGCTACAATGAGCAGTTCTTC. Amino acids: CASSFDPTSGSYNEQFF.

The chain is built from TRBV20-1 and TRBJ2-6, with D perhaps matching TRBD2 (5 bases). The germline CDR1 and CDR2 sequences are DFQATT and SNEGSKA (reference sequence). The CDR3 has 16 residues. The V end lost 3 bases, the J end lost 3 bases, and 15 bases lay between the germline ends. In DNA, the CDR3 is TGCAGTGCTAGGAGCGGATCCCCTTTTGGGGCCAACGTCCTGACTTTC. It translates to CSARSGSPFGANVLTF.

The CDR3 bases are TGCGCCAGCAGCTTGATTTTGGCTAGCGGGAGCACTACGTGGGAGCAGTACTTC. Amino acid sequence: CASSLILASGSTTWEQYF. V and J are TRBV5-1 and TRBJ2-7; 10 bases map to TRBD2. Trimming cost V 1 base and J 7 bases; bases outside gene matches: 17. The CDR3 is made up of 18 amino acids. Germline assignment: CDR1 SGHRS and CDR2 YFSETQ.

The chain couples TRBV7-8 to TRBJ1-4; 9 positions agree with TRBD1. The CDR3 sequence is 15 residues long. The V gene's germline CDR1 is SGHVS and CDR2 FQNEAQ. The V segment lost 7 bases and the J segment 8 bases; nucleotides outside the gene matches: 11. The CDR3 region is CASTYTGTGKEKLFF. CDR3 DNA: TGTGCCAGCACCTATACCGGGACAGGGAAAGAAAAACTGTTTTTT.

This clonotype was seen a few times. The chain employs TRBV9 and TRBJ2-5; TRBD2 matches at 12 bases. Germline V gene lookup returns CDR1 SGDLS and CDR2 YYNGEE. Losses at the gene ends were 3 bases for V and 4 bases for J; bases not matched to a gene: 4. This CDR3 comprises 15 residues. The CDR3, as DNA: TGTGCCAGCAGCGCAGGGACTAGCGGGCCAGAGACCCAGTACTTC. Translating gives CASSAGTSGPETQYF.

This clonotype was observed a few times. The V call is TRBV29-1, the J call TRBJ2-2, with D maybe TRBD1 (6 bases). The CDR3 runs 17 residues. Germline V gene sequence: CDR1 SQVTM, CDR2 ANQGSEA. V was trimmed by 4 bases and J by 1 base, leaving 19 bases between them. CDR3 in DNA: TGCAGCGTTGTTCTCAGGGGAACTTTCCTGAACACCGGGGAGCTGTTTTTT. Residues: CSVVLRGTFLNTGELFF.

The rearrangement links TRBV6-1 to TRBJ2-2; the match to TRBD2 covers 7 bases. Germline V gene data show CDR1 as MNHNS and CDR2 as SASEGT. The V gene end was trimmed by 0 bases and the J gene end by 3 bases; junction bases not matched to a gene: 10. The CDR3 covers 18 residues. DNA for the CDR3: TGTGCCAGCAGTGAAGCTCCGGGGGGAAGAACTCACACCGGGGAGCTGTTTTTT. It codes for CASSEAPGGRTHTGELFF.

This chain uses TRBV12-3 or TRBV12-4 with TRBJ1-2, with D possibly TRBD1 on 6 matching bases. The CDR3 contains 14 residues. V was shortened by 5 bases and J by 7 bases, with 17 bases between the two germline ends. CDR3 sequence: CASSRSTGSVGYTF. CDR3 nucleotide sequence: TGTGCCAGCAGTCGGAGCACAGGGTCAGTTGGCTACACCTTC.

The count of this clonotype is one. The chain couples TRBV6-1 to TRBJ2-1; TRBD2 matches 10 bases. With V trimmed by 11 bases and J by 5 bases, 12 bases remained unmatched. Germline-derived CDR1 and CDR2 are MNHNS and SASEGT. This CDR3 region has 15 residues. CDR3 sequence: CARPQREGQNNEQFF. The DNA for the CDR3 is TGTGCCCGACCTCAGCGGGAGGGCCAGAACAATGAGCAGTTCTTC.

This clonotype was observed a few times. The V call is TRBV10-3, the J call TRBJ2-7, with 8 bases fitting TRBD2. The CDR3 has 17 amino acids. V lost 0 bases and J lost 0; bases outside the gene matches: 7. CDR1 is ENHRY, CDR2 SYGVKD, per germline. CDR3 region: CAISESLAGKNSYEQYF. In nucleotides, the CDR3 is TGTGCCATCAGTGAGTCTCTAGCGGGTAAAAACTCCTACGAGCAGTACTTC.

This clonotype came up a few times. The chain carries TRBV7-9 and TRBJ1-1, with 7 bases matching TRBD1. Germline V lookup: CDR1 SEHNR, CDR2 FQNEAQ (reference sequence). Trimming took 4 bases from V and 1 from J; bases not matched to a gene: 3. This CDR3 comprises 14 residues. This CDR3 is CASSSQGGNTEAFF. DNA of the CDR3: TGTGCCAGCAGCTCCCAGGGGGGGAACACTGAAGCTTTCTTT.

The rearrangement links TRBV21-1 to TRBJ2-7; the DNA was not used to check the table's D call, TRBD1. TRBV21-1 is tagged as a pseudogene. The CDR3 has 16 amino acids. The CDR3 spells CASSKARGRGGYEQYF. DNA for the CDR3: TGTGCCAGCAGCAAAGCCAGGGGAAGGGGAGGATACGAGCAGTACTTC.